This T cell receptor beta chain was profiled in a study of cytomegalovirus exposure and HLA in healthy donors. Comment on this clone: Other DNA sequences in the same sample also yield this CDR3.

CDR1 MNHEY and CDR2 SMNVEV come from the germline V gene (reference sequence). Trimming took 6 bases from V and 4 from J, leaving 13 bases between them. The CDR3 contains 14 residues. PCR primers comprised 60 Vbeta and 13 Jbeta primers. Assay: immunoSEQ multiplex PCR; the TCRdb copy retains only in-frame clones and omits some. This listing includes about 170,000 clones. The sequencing sample was made of PBMCs. The genes are TRBV27 and TRBJ2-1; D possibly corresponds to TRBD2 (6 bases). The origin of this receptor is a woman aged 18 to 35 in good health and CMV-seropositive. CDR3 loop: CASSPGGVYNEQFF. CDR3 DNA sequence: TGTGCCAGCAGCCCCGGAGGGGTGTACAATGAGCAGTTCTTC.